Shown below are 28 T cell receptor beta chains from a single sample sequenced in a study of cytomegalovirus exposure and HLA in healthy donors. The study ran its PCR with 60 Vbeta and 13 Jbeta primers. TCRdb keeps only in-frame clones here, not all; method: immunoSEQ multiplex PCR. Of some 130,000 clones in the sample, roughly 62% were seen once. The sample comprised PBMCs. These receptors originate from a young man in good health and CMV-seropositive.

This sequence joins TRBV29-1 and TRBJ1-1, with 9 bases lining up with TRBD1. Germline trimming cut 7 bases from V and 6 bases from J; bases unmatched to any gene: 6. Germline lookup yields CDR1 SQVTM and CDR2 ANQGSEA. This CDR3 is 12 amino acids long. CDR3 DNA sequence: TGCAGCGGCGGGGACAGGGACTCTGAAGCTTTCTTT. It is translated as CSGGDRDSEAFF.

The chain uses TRBV4-3 and TRBJ2-1, with TRBD2 identical over 10 bases. The CDR3 extends over 15 amino acids. From germline, CDR1 is LGHNA and CDR2 YSLEER. V was clipped by 4 bases and J by 0 bases; unmatched bases: 0. The CDR3 DNA reads as TGCGCCAGCAGCCCTAGCGGGAGCTCCTACAATGAGCAGTTCTTC. Its protein is CASSPSGSSYNEQFF.

The chain's CDR3 is CSVDPAGRFDEQFF. Written as DNA, the CDR3 is TGCAGCGTTGACCCAGCGGGACGCTTCGATGAGCAGTTCTTC. This chain connects TRBV29-1 to TRBJ2-1; TRBD2 agrees at 7 bases. Germline CDR1 reads SQVTM; CDR2 reads ANQGSEA. This CDR3 has 14 amino acids. The J segment lost 8 bases and the V segment lost 3 bases, leaving 10 bases of the junction unmatched.

The chain joins TRBV28 to TRBJ1-4; the D gene is possibly TRBD1 (6 bases). This CDR3 comprises 13 residues. Trimming removed 1 base from V and 8 bases from J, with 8 bases in between. The germline gives CDR1 MDHEN, CDR2 SYDVKM. The chain's CDR3 is CASSLYGGEKLFF. For the CDR3, the DNA is TGTGCCAGCAGTTTATATGGGGGCGAAAAACTGTTTTTT.

This clone was picked up a small number of times. The rearrangement uses TRBV6-5 and TRBJ2-1, with TRBD2 matching 9 bases. Germline V gene lookup returns CDR1 MNHEY and CDR2 SVGAGI. The J segment lost 10 bases and the V segment lost 2 bases, leaving 3 bases of the junction unmatched. The CDR3 extends over 13 amino acids. The CDR3 nucleotides are TGTGCCAGCAGTTACCTAGGGACTAGCGAGCAGTTCTTC. This gives the protein CASSYLGTSEQFF.

This rearrangement joins TRBV28 to TRBJ2-7; 7 bases match TRBD2. Germline loops: CDR1 MDHEN, CDR2 SYDVKM. CDR3 size: 14 residues. V shed 9 bases and J 1 base; nucleotides not matched to a gene: 9. CDR3 sequence reads: CASYRPGGSYEQYF. The CDR3 DNA reads as TGTGCCAGTTACCGGCCGGGGGGATCCTACGAGCAGTACTTC.

This rearrangement joins TRBV10-3 to TRBJ2-5, with D perhaps TRBD2 (6 bases). The CDR3 extends over 14 amino acids. Germline CDR1 ENHRY, CDR2 SYGVKD. V lost 10 bases, J lost 5 bases, and 20 bases lay in between. The CDR3 sequence is CATLGGRLGETQYF. The CDR3 DNA is TGTGCCACCCTGGGGGGAAGGCTGGGGGAGACCCAGTACTTC.

The chain carries TRBV6-5 and TRBJ1-2; D is unresolved. Germline assignment: CDR1 MNHEY and CDR2 SVGAGI. This CDR3 has 15 amino acids. With 0 bases removed from V and 1 base from J, the gap between germline ends came to 9 bases. CDR3 coding DNA: TGTGCCAGCAGTTACTCGGGGAGGCGTAACTATGGCTACACCTTC. This gives the protein CASSYSGRRNYGYTF.

This clone was seen a few times. J is TRBJ1-2 and V is TRBV5-1; 7 nucleotides agree with TRBD1. CDR3 size: 13 residues. Germline CDR1 and CDR2: SGHRS and YFSETQ. V was pared by 2 bases and J by 8 bases, with 6 bases of the junction left unmatched. CDR3 in amino acids: CASSLQGMGGYTF. CDR3 nucleotide sequence: TGCGCCAGCAGCTTACAGGGGATGGGAGGCTACACCTTC.

A few counts support this clone. The V and J genes are TRBV30 and TRBJ1-4; no clear D gene. The CDR3 contains 13 residues. Germline V lookup: CDR1 GTSNPN, CDR2 SVGIG (reference sequence). V shed 0 bases and J shed 10 bases, with 12 bases lying between them. The CDR3 nucleotides are TGTGCCTGGAGTGTATCCCTGACTGGAAAACTGTTTTTT. Translation gives CAWSVSLTGKLFF.

The rearrangement joins TRBV15 to TRBJ1-4; D is ambiguous. With 0 bases removed from V and 0 bases from J, the gap between germline ends came to 14 bases. This CDR3 region has 18 residues. CDR1 LNHNV and CDR2 YYDKDF come from the germline V gene (reference sequence). CDR3 sequence: CATSRETGLVPTNEKLFF. The DNA for the CDR3 is TGTGCCACCAGCAGAGAAACGGGTTTGGTACCAACTAATGAAAAACTGTTTTTT.

This clone was detected only a few times. This chain connects TRBV2 to TRBJ1-4, with D unclear. Germline assignment: CDR1 SNHLY and CDR2 FYNNEI. Between the trimmed V and J ends, which lost 0 bases and 4 bases, there was a span of 12 bases. The CDR3 length is 16 residues. This CDR3 reads CASSEAPEQFNEKLFF. The CDR3 DNA follows: TGTGCCAGCAGTGAAGCCCCCGAACAGTTTAATGAAAAACTGTTTTTT.

V usage is TRBV9 and J usage is TRBJ1-1; D is unresolved. V lost 4 bases and J lost 3, with 16 bases in between. The CDR3 runs to 15 residues. Germline V gene data show CDR1 as SGDLS and CDR2 as YYNGEE. This chain's CDR3 is CASSTRWEKDTEAFF. Here the CDR3 DNA reads TGTGCCAGCAGCACGCGGTGGGAGAAGGACACTGAAGCTTTCTTT.

The chain combines TRBV5-1 with TRBJ2-2; D possibly corresponds to TRBD1 (5 bases). V shed 5 bases and J shed 1 base, with 9 bases lying between them. The CDR3 length is 14 residues. Looked up from germline, CDR1 is SGHRS and CDR2 is YFSETQ. CDR3 DNA: TGCGCCAGCAGGTGGACATTGAACACCGGGGAGCTGTTTTTT. Translating gives CASRWTLNTGELFF.

J is TRBJ2-1 and V is TRBV7-8, with D possibly being TRBD2 (5 bases). The CDR3 totals 16 residues. CDR1 is SGHVS and CDR2 is FQNEAQ in the germline V gene. V dropped 1 base and J dropped 4 bases, with 14 bases sitting between them. Here the CDR3 reads CASSLGGGLNYNEQFF. The CDR3, as DNA: TGTGCCAGCAGCTTAGGCGGCGGGTTGAATTACAATGAGCAGTTCTTC.

The chain combines TRBV6-5 with TRBJ1-1; D uncertain. The CDR3 is made up of 15 amino acids. CDR1 MNHEY and CDR2 SVGAGI come from the germline V gene. The V end lost 5 bases, the J end lost 6 bases, and 19 bases lay between the germline ends. The chain's CDR3 is CASSLSIQAGSEAFF. CDR3 sequence (DNA): TGTGCCAGCAGTCTAAGCATTCAGGCGGGGTCTGAAGCTTTCTTT.

The chain employs TRBV7-8 and TRBJ2-1; 9 bases fit TRBD2. CDR3 size: 18 residues. Germline trimming cut 1 base from V and 0 bases from J; bases unmatched to any gene: 7. Germline V gives CDR1 SGHVS, CDR2 FQNEAQ. The CDR3 region has the DNA TGTGCCAGCAGCTTAGTGGCTAGCGGGACTCCCTCCTACAATGAGCAGTTCTTC. It translates to CASSLVASGTPSYNEQFF.

The chain combines TRBV15 with TRBJ2-5, with D uncertain. The assigned J gene may be wrong: the sequence end matches TRBJ2-7 better. This CDR3 spans 13 amino acids. Germline values: CDR1 LNHNV, CDR2 YYDKDF (reference sequence). CDR3: CATSRTARSEQYF. The CDR3 region has the DNA TGTGCCACCAGCAGGACGGCGCGGTCCGAGCAGTACTTC.

The chain employs TRBV28 and TRBJ2-7; TRBD2 might be the D (5 bases). Trimming took off 1 base at V and 2 bases at J, with 9 bases between the two ends. CDR1 and CDR2 (germline): MDHEN, SYDVKM. The CDR3 sequence is 14 residues long. The CDR3 sequence is CASSLYVGTYEQYF. The CDR3 DNA is TGTGCCAGCAGTTTATACGTCGGGACCTACGAGCAGTACTTC.

There are a few counts of this clone. The gene calls are TRBV11-2 and TRBJ1-5; 10 bases map to TRBD1. This CDR3 comprises 18 residues. V was clipped by 4 bases and J by 4 bases; unmatched bases: 13. The V gene's germline CDR1 is SGHAT and CDR2 FQNNGV. The CDR3 DNA follows: TGTGCCAGCAGCTCCCGGGACAGGGGCGCAGTTTGGAATCAGCCCCAGCATTTT. It encodes CASSSRDRGAVWNQPQHF.

J is TRBJ2-7 and V is TRBV15; possible D gene TRBD1, 6 bases. V was clipped by 5 bases and J by 2 bases, with 19 bases between them. This CDR3 has 16 amino acids. Germline loops: CDR1 LNHNV, CDR2 YYDKDF (reference sequence). The CDR3 nucleotides are TGTGCCACCAGCCCCAAGCACGGGACACCCACCTACGAGCAGTACTTC. Its translation: CATSPKHGTPTYEQYF.

There are a few counts of this clone. The chain links TRBV5-6 to TRBJ2-1, with a possible D match to TRBD2 (6 bases). Looked up from germline, CDR1 is SGHDT and CDR2 is YYEEEE. The V end lost 4 bases, the J end lost 0 bases, and 11 bases lay between the germline ends. The CDR3 is 15 amino acids. CDR3 in DNA: TGTGCCAGCAGCCCAGGGACTCTCTCCTACAATGAGCAGTTCTTC. This codes for CASSPGTLSYNEQFF. The full variable domain, with the rest looked up from reference TRBV5-6 and TRBJ2-1, is DAGVTQSPTHLIKTRGQQVTLRCSPKSGHDTVSWYQQALGQGPQFIFQYYEEEERQRGNFPDRFSGHQFPNYSSELNVNALLLGDSALYLCASSPGTLSYNEQFFGPGTRLTVL.

In its sample, this clone was seen once. The gene calls are TRBV11-2 and TRBJ2-2; 11 nucleotides match TRBD1. The CDR3 loop spans 16 amino acids. CDR1 is SGHAT, CDR2 FQNNGV, per germline. The trim removed 3 bases at V and 4 bases at J, leaving 4 bases unmatched. CDR3 sequence reads: CASSFGDRGITGELFF. The CDR3 DNA sequence: TGTGCCAGCAGCTTCGGGGACAGGGGGATCACCGGGGAGCTGTTTTTT.

V gene TRBV19 combines with J gene TRBJ1-3; 9 nucleotides agree with TRBD1. V was pared by 8 bases and J by 2 bases, with 4 bases of the junction left unmatched. Germline V gene data show CDR1 as LNHDA and CDR2 as SQIVND (reference sequence). The CDR3 contains 14 residues. The CDR3 region is CASETGGTGNTIYF. Here the CDR3 DNA reads TGTGCCAGTGAGACAGGGGGAACTGGAAACACCATATATTTT.

The chain joins TRBV6-1 to TRBJ1-1, with D unresolved. The CDR3 contains 13 residues. V was trimmed by 1 base and J by 10 bases, leaving 13 bases between them. Germline V lookup: CDR1 MNHNS, CDR2 SASEGT. The CDR3 DNA follows: TGTGCCAGCAGTGAAGAAGCTCCCCGCGGAGCTTTCTTT. Translating gives CASSEEAPRGAFF.

V gene TRBV19 combines with J gene TRBJ2-5; 7 positions match TRBD2. This CDR3 has 15 residues. Germline V CDR1 and CDR2: LNHDA, SQIVND (reference sequence). After removal of 1 base from V and 5 bases from J, the junction contained 7 bases not matched to a gene. The CDR3, as DNA: TGTGCCAGTAGTATAGGGACTAGTACTCAGGAGACCCAGTACTTC. Translated, it gives CASSIGTSTQETQYF.

The chain employs TRBV7-9 and TRBJ2-1; possible D gene TRBD1, 6 bases. The CDR3 is 12 amino acids. V lost 8 bases and J 9 bases, leaving 14 bases between the germline ends. Germline CDR1 reads SEHNR; CDR2 reads FQNEAQ (reference sequence). CDR3 sequence (DNA): TGTGCCAGCGAGGGGGAGCGGAGTGAGCAGTTCTTC. Residues: CASEGERSEQFF. The entire variable domain, with the rest obtained from reference TRBV7-9 and TRBJ2-1, is as follows: DTGVSQNPRHKITKRGQNVTFRCDPISEHNRLYWYRQTLGQGPEFLTYFQNEAQLEKSRLLSDRFSAERPKGSFSTLEIQRTEQGDSAMYLCASEGERSEQFFGPGTRLTVL.

In this sample, this clone turned up once. The chain has TRBV6-5 and TRBJ2-5; a weak D match, TRBD2 (7 bases). V was cut by 4 bases and J by 7 bases, with 22 bases left in between. Germline lookup yields CDR1 MNHEY and CDR2 SVGAGI. This CDR3 has 16 amino acids. Here the CDR3 reads CASSLSPSRGPRTQYF. The CDR3 DNA is TGTGCCAGCAGTTTGAGCCCATCGCGGGGGCCCCGGACCCAGTACTTC.